The 8 T cell receptor beta chains below come from one sample, sequenced in a study of CD8 T cells in Susac syndrome (dated by TCRdb to the late 2010s). To prepare the library, the immunoSEQ multiplex PCR assay was applied. RNA was extracted using the RNeasy kit, and roughly 0.5 to 1 ug of the RNA was reverse transcribed with random hexamers. TCRdb applied fastp at Q25 and MiXCR to the public reads, then kept only in-frame beta chains. Rows merge per CDR3 protein into single entries with the most common DNA and genes. Here the sample has around 200,000 distinct CDR3 sequences; around 94% occur a single time. In total, the top ten clones hold approximately 0.099% of the sample. The sequenced material came from CD4+ T cells from PBMCs. The receptors derive from a human donor with Susac syndrome.

This chain connects TRBV2 to TRBJ2-1; 7 bases are a match to TRBD2. The CDR3 length is 11 residues. CDR1 and CDR2 (germline): SNHLY, FYNNEI. The ends lost 8 bases at V and 9 bases at J; junction bases unmatched: 4. The CDR3 nucleotides read TGTGCCAGCTGGGAGGGAGTTGAGCAGTTCTTC. It encodes CASWEGVEQFF. Variable domain in full (rest from reference TRBV2 and TRBJ2-1): EPEVTQTPSHQVTQMGQEVILRCVPISNHLYFYWYRQILGQKVEFLVSFYNNEISEKSEIFDDQFSVERPDGSNFTLKIRSTKLEDSAMYFCASWEGVEQFFGPGTRLTVL.

CDR3: CASSFAGASSYNEQFF. CDR3 sequence (DNA): TGCGCCAGCAGCTTTGCGGGAGCTTCGTCCTACAATGAGCAGTTCTTC. The chain recombines TRBV5-1 with TRBJ2-1; TRBD2 matches 7 bases. J gave up 1 base and V 2 bases, and 6 bases lay outside the gene matches. CDR3 size: 16 residues. The germline CDR1 and CDR2 sequences are SGHRS and YFSETQ.

The V gene is TRBV5-8, the J gene TRBJ1-6, with 8 bases lining up with TRBD1. V trimming: 10 bases; J trimming: 7 bases; junction bases outside the gene matches: 10. The germline V gene encodes CDR1 SGHTS and CDR2 YDEGEE. The CDR3 runs 14 residues. CDR3 bases: TGTGCCGGAGCTCAGGGACAGGCCAATTCACCCCTCCACTTT. Translating gives CAGAQGQANSPLHF.

This chain joins TRBV12-5 and TRBJ1-2; the D is unclear. Trimming cost V 1 base and J 7 bases, with 10 bases left between them. CDR3 length: 13 residues. CDR1 and CDR2 (germline): LGHNT, FRNRAP. The CDR3 loop is CASGLGLTRGYTF. In DNA, the CDR3 is TGTGCTAGTGGTTTGGGCCTCACCCGTGGCTACACCTTC.

V and J are TRBV5-1 and TRBJ2-7; 9 bases line up with TRBD1. The length of the CDR3 is 14 residues. With 0 bases clipped from V and 4 bases from J, the junction kept 2 bases outside the gene matches. Germline CDR1 and CDR2: SGHRS and YFSETQ. CDR3 in amino acids: CASSLGQGEYEQYF. CDR3 nucleotides: TGCGCCAGCAGCTTGGGACAGGGGGAATACGAGCAGTACTTC.

V and J are TRBV28 and TRBJ2-3; 7 nucleotides agree with TRBD1. The CDR3 runs 16 residues. The germline CDR1 and CDR2 sequences are MDHEN and SYDVKM. J lost 2 bases, V lost 2 bases, and 7 bases had no gene match. CDR3 coding DNA: TGTGCCAGCAGTTTACAGGGGGAACCTTACACAGATACGCAGTATTTT. The encoded protein is CASSLQGEPYTDTQYF.

This clonotype has more than one count but fewer than ten. The chain links TRBV28 to TRBJ1-1; the match to TRBD1 covers 11 bases. V lost 5 bases to trimming and J lost 5 bases; unmatched junction nucleotides: 4. CDR1 and CDR2 (germline): MDHEN, SYDVKM. CDR3 size: 14 residues. The CDR3 loop reads CASSLGQGGTEAFF. The CDR3 bases are TGTGCCAGCAGTCTGGGACAGGGGGGAACTGAAGCTTTCTTT.

J is TRBJ1-1 and V is TRBV11-1; TRBD1 is a possible D gene (6 bases). V dropped 2 bases and J dropped 1 base, with 11 bases sitting between them. Per germline, CDR1 SGHAT and CDR2 FQDESV (reference sequence). The CDR3 length is 15 residues. Here the CDR3 DNA reads TGTGCCAGCAGCTTAATGGCGGGGGCGAACACTGAAGCTTTCTTT. This encodes CASSLMAGANTEAFF.